The clone carrying this T cell receptor beta chain came up many times. What it recognizes is unknown. The germline V and J ends were trimmed by 5 bases and 8 bases, with 15 bases remaining between them. CDR1 and CDR2 (germline): DFQATT, SNEGSKA (reference sequence). CDR3 size: 12 residues. TCR beta CDR3 regions were amplified from RNA transcripts. The HTBI primer set drove a first-round RT-PCR of the TCR CDR3. TCRdb used MiXCR to reprocess the multiplex PCR reads, holding one entry per CDR3 protein. Seen here are hundreds of thousands of distinct CDR3 sequences, around 16% observed once, and the top ten hold just under 8%. This entry belongs to a study of T cells in Graves' hyperthyroidism and ophthalmopathy. Turning to the study itself: Peripheral blood was obtained at initial diagnosis, preceding any treatment.

Regarding the study as a whole: Stable hyperthyroidism was separated from ophthalmopathy by a model based on 13 V-J features.

Sequencing was performed on blood. V usage is TRBV20-1 and J usage is TRBJ1-2, with TRBD1 as a possible D gene (5 bases). The sequence came from a woman aged 18-30 years with Graves' hyperthyroidism. The CDR3 loop is CSAAGTARGYTF. CDR3 coding DNA: TGCAGTGCTGCCGGGACTGCGCGGGGCTACACCTTC.